This paragraph covers one TCR beta chain sequence. The antigen is undetermined. The data originate from a study of T cell responses to AZD1222 COVID-19 vaccine. Study observations and caveats: Just six people given AZD1222 tested seropositive at baseline. The donors showed a predominance of white British ancestry and of females, with possible underestimation of clonal diversity. An increase in Spike-specific TCR breadth and depth was observed after two AZD1222 doses.

Method: immunoSEQ multiplex PCR; TCRdb's copy keeps in-frame clones and lacks some. This table holds 140,000 to 150,000 clones, about 90% found once. The germline V and J ends were trimmed by 2 bases and 7 bases, with 15 bases remaining between them. There are 14 residues in the CDR3. Per the germline V gene, CDR1 is SQVTM and CDR2 is ANQGSEA. Sequences were derived from peripheral blood, sampled 28 days after the second AZD1222 dose. This sequence was found in an adult who received the AZD1222 COVID-19 vaccine. The chain recombines TRBV29-1 with TRBJ2-1; possible D gene TRBD2, 6 bases. The CDR3 loop reads CSVERGSGVNEQFF. CDR3 nucleotide sequence: TGCAGCGTTGAAAGGGGTAGCGGAGTAAATGAGCAGTTCTTC.